These 12 T cell receptor beta chains were sequenced from one sample in a study of T-cell memory formation after mild COVID-19. TCRdb reanalysed the 5' RACE reads using MiXCR and keeps one entry per CDR3 protein. This sample has 210,000 or so distinct CDR3 sequences, with 15% to 20% found just once. The sample was PBMCs or a T cell subset sorted from them (not recorded which). These receptors were obtained from an adult woman who had mild COVID-19 (a few samples of this study predate the infection). Cell type and time point are not known.

This clonotype came up a few times. This chain uses TRBV7-9 with TRBJ2-7, with D unclear. The CDR3 is 14 residues long. Trimming shortened V by 3 bases and J by 5 bases, and 14 bases separated the two germline ends. The germline V gene has CDR1 SEHNR and CDR2 FQNEAQ (reference sequence). CDR3 residues: CASSFFGEGDEQYF. DNA for the CDR3: TGTGCCAGCAGCTTTTTTGGGGAAGGCGACGAGCAGTACTTC.

This clonotype was detected only a few times. The CDR3, as DNA: TGTGCCAGCAGCCCTCCGGCCAACAATGAGCAGTTCTTC. Residues: CASSPPANNEQFF. The V call is TRBV12-3 or TRBV12-4, the J call TRBJ2-1; D is unresolved. Trimming left V 6 bases short and J 5 bases short, with 11 bases between. The length of the CDR3 is 13 residues.

The table lists this clonotype with a few counts. The chain combines TRBV19 with TRBJ1-5, with 7 nucleotides matching TRBD1. The germline V gene has CDR1 LNHDA and CDR2 SQIVND (reference sequence). V shed 8 bases, J shed 3 bases, and the junction held 4 bases outside the gene matches. This CDR3 is 13 amino acids long. The CDR3 region has the DNA TGTGCCAGTGACAGGGTCAACAATCAGCCCCAGCATTTT. Protein product: CASDRVNNQPQHF.

This clonotype was observed many times. The chain recombines TRBV12-5 with TRBJ1-1; D unresolved. The CDR3 length is 11 residues. Between the trimmed V and J ends, which lost 7 bases and 10 bases, there was a span of 13 bases. Germline lookup yields CDR1 LGHNT and CDR2 FRNRAP. CDR3 in DNA: TGTGCTAGTGCCCTGAACTTTGGAGCTTTCTTT. Translation gives CASALNFGAFF. The full variable domain, completed using reference TRBV12-5 and TRBJ1-1, is DARVTQTPRHKVTEMGQEVTMRCQPILGHNTVFWYRQTMMQGLELLAYFRNRAPLDDSGMPKDRFSAEMPDATLATLKIQPSEPRDSAVYFCASALNFGAFFGQGTRLTVV.

The V call is TRBV20-1, the J call TRBJ2-1, with TRBD2 identical over 11 bases. Germline CDR1 reads DFQATT; CDR2 reads SNEGSKA (reference sequence). Losses at the gene ends were 5 bases for V and 8 bases for J; bases not matched to a gene: 11. The CDR3 contains 15 residues. The CDR3 region is CSALLAGGLSHEQFF. CDR3 nucleotides: TGCAGTGCTCTCCTAGCGGGGGGACTAAGTCATGAGCAGTTCTTC.

There are a few counts of this clonotype. The rearrangement uses TRBV5-1 and TRBJ2-7; D ambiguous. Deletions cut 0 bases from V and 3 bases from J, with 7 bases between. This CDR3 has 13 amino acids. The germline V gene encodes CDR1 SGHRS and CDR2 YFSETQ. The DNA of the CDR3 is TGCGCCAGCAGCTTGGAGCAGTACTACGAGCAGTACTTC. Protein product: CASSLEQYYEQYF.

The sample holds a few counts of this clonotype. The chain uses TRBV5-1 and TRBJ2-5; 9 nucleotides match TRBD2. V lost 3 bases, J lost 5 bases, and 5 bases stayed unmatched. Germline assignment: CDR1 SGHRS and CDR2 YFSETQ. The CDR3 has 14 amino acids. CDR3 protein: CASSSAGLAETQYF. The DNA of the CDR3 is TGCGCCAGCAGCTCGGCCGGACTAGCGGAGACCCAGTACTTC.

The CDR3, as DNA: TGCAGTGCTAGAAGGAGCTCCTATAATTCACCCCTCCACTTT. Amino acids: CSARRSSYNSPLHF. The chain couples TRBV20-1 to TRBJ1-6, with D hard to call. V dropped 2 bases and J dropped 0 bases, with 5 bases sitting between them. The CDR3 runs to 14 residues. CDR1 DFQATT and CDR2 SNEGSKA come from the germline V gene (reference sequence).

This clonotype was recorded a few times. The rearrangement joins TRBV20-1 to TRBJ1-1, with D perhaps TRBD1 (5 bases). CDR3 length: 15 amino acids. The V gene lost 0 bases and the J gene lost 1 base, with 12 bases spanning the gap. Per germline, CDR1 DFQATT and CDR2 SNEGSKA (reference sequence). CDR3 coding DNA: TGCAGTGCTAGAGATTGGGGGTCCTCGAACACTGAAGCTTTCTTT. This translates into CSARDWGSSNTEAFF.

The J gene is TRBJ2-5, the V gene TRBV11-1; D might be TRBD1 or TRBD2, each matching 7 bases. V lost 4 bases and J lost 1, with 19 bases in between. Looked up from germline, CDR1 is SGHAT and CDR2 is FQDESV (reference sequence). The CDR3 has 17 residues. CDR3 nucleotides: TGTGCCAGCAGCTCCCCGGCGGGGGCAGGGGGCCAAGAGACCCAGTACTTC. Translating it yields CASSSPAGAGGQETQYF. Combining the CDR3 with reference TRBV11-1 and TRBJ2-5 gives the whole variable domain EAEVAQSPRYKITEKSQAVAFWCDPISGHATLYWYRQILGQGPELLVQFQDESVVDDSQLPKDRFSAERLKGVDSTLKIQPAELGDSAMYLCASSSPAGAGGQETQYFGPGTRLLVL.

The gene calls are TRBV7-9 and TRBJ1-1; D gene ambiguous. Trimming shortened V by 3 bases and J by 1 base, and 9 bases separated the two germline ends. The CDR3 runs to 14 residues. Germline V CDR1 and CDR2: SEHNR, FQNEAQ (reference sequence). The CDR3 region has the DNA TGTGCCAGCAGCTTTTCCAGCGGGAACACTGAAGCTTTCTTT. As protein: CASSFSSGNTEAFF.

There are many counts of this clonotype. The chain carries TRBV4-2 and TRBJ1-1; no reliable D call. CDR1 and CDR2 from the germline V gene are LGHNA and YNFKEQ. Trimming removed 2 bases at V and 0 bases at J, with 13 bases between. The CDR3 extends over 16 amino acids. CDR3 DNA sequence: TGTGCCAGCAGCCAATCCGGGCGGCAGATGAACACTGAAGCTTTCTTT. It translates to CASSQSGRQMNTEAFF.